This TCR beta chain appears in the sequencing data of a study of early T cells in non-severe SARS-CoV-2 infection. The CDR3 covers 14 residues. V was clipped by 5 bases and J by 5 bases, with 16 bases between them. From germline, CDR1 is MDHEN and CDR2 SYDVKM. The library protocol tagged individual cDNA molecules with unique molecular identifiers. MiXCR, run by TCRdb on the 5' RACE reads, gives a single entry per CDR3 protein. This sample has 52,000 or so distinct CDR3 sequences, with approximately 6.3% found just once. Study conclusions and caveats: Anti-spike CD8 specificities were favored by VDJdb matching, whose results missed private and CD4 specificities.

A remark on this clonotype: The target antigen is unknown.

The TCR sequence derives from an adult who was a healthcare worker with PCR-confirmed SARS-CoV-2 infection or an uninfected control (not recorded which). The V and J genes are TRBV28 and TRBJ2-7; D is tentatively TRBD1 or TRBD2 (6 bases each). Specimen: whole blood, collected at baseline. CDR3 sequence: CASSQRGVFHEQYF. The CDR3 DNA follows: TGTGCCAGCAGTCAAAGGGGGGTGTTCCACGAGCAGTACTTC.